This TCR beta chain was identified during a study of hypomethylating agent response in myelodysplastic syndrome. V shed 4 bases, J shed 8 bases, and the junction held 9 bases outside the gene matches. Germline V gene lookup returns CDR1 SGDLS and CDR2 YYNGEE. There are 14 residues in the CDR3. Measured with immunoSEQ multiplex PCR; TCRdb has only the in-frame clones, and not every one. The sample includes around 5,700 clones, about 88% of them seen just once. The chain combines TRBV9 with TRBJ1-1; 9 bases are shared with TRBD1. Here the sequenced sample was bone marrow, taken before or after starting hypomethylating agent treatment for myelodysplastic syndrome (not recorded which). This clonotype originated in a human donor with myelodysplastic syndrome. CDR3: CASSPRRDRAEAFF. For the CDR3, the DNA is TGTGCCAGCAGCCCCCGCCGGGACAGGGCCGAAGCTTTCTTT.